The count of the clone carrying this TCR beta chain is one. The CDR3 spans 15 residues. Germline V lookup: CDR1 LGHNA, CDR2 YSLEER. Unmatched junction bases numbered 6, after V lost 1 base and J lost 3 bases. The data stem from a study of shared clonotypes between healthy human individuals. Sequenced by immunoSEQ multiplex PCR; TCRdb stores in-frame clones only, minus some. The sample has some 1,100,000 clones, roughly 74% seen once. What was sequenced was memory CD4+ T cells from PBMCs. Subset: CD45RA-negative fraction. This receptor was identified in a man between 18 and 29 years old in good health. Some clones in this sample may be carry-over from other donors' samples. The chain employs TRBV4-3 and TRBJ2-7; 7 bases are a match to TRBD1. CDR3 residues: CASSQAGTEDYEQYF. The CDR3 coding sequence is TGCGCCAGCAGCCAAGCCGGGACAGAAGACTACGAGCAGTACTTC.